This T cell receptor (beta chain) originates from a study of cytomegalovirus exposure and HLA in healthy donors. V gave up 8 bases and J gave up 7 bases; unmatched junction bases: 14. This CDR3 has 15 residues. The germline CDR1 and CDR2 sequences are MNHNS and SASEGT. PCR amplification relied on 60 Vbeta primers (plus 13 Jbeta primers). Profiling relied on immunoSEQ multiplex PCR, and the TCRdb table lists in-frame clones only, not all of them. The data contain roughly 160,000 clones, roughly 80% of them singletons. The J gene is TRBJ2-1, the V gene TRBV6-1, with TRBD2 matching over 7 bases. This TCR was sampled from a man aged 30-40 years in good health and CMV-seronegative. Material: PBMCs. CDR3 amino acids: CASHRGPAGRNEQFF. The CDR3 DNA reads TGTGCCAGCCATAGGGGCCCAGCGGGGAGGAATGAGCAGTTCTTC.